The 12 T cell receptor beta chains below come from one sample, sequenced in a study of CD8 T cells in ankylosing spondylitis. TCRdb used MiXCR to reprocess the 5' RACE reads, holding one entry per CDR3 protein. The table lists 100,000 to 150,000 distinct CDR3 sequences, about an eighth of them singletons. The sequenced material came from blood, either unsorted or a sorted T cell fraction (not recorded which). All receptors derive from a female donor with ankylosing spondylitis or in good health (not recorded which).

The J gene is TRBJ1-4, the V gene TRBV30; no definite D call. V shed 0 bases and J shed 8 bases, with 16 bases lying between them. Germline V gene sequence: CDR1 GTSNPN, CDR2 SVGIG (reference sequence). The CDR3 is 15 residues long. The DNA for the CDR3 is TGTGCCTGGAGTGTAAGTACTCCCGTCAGAGAAAAACTGTTTTTT. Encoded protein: CAWSVSTPVREKLFF.

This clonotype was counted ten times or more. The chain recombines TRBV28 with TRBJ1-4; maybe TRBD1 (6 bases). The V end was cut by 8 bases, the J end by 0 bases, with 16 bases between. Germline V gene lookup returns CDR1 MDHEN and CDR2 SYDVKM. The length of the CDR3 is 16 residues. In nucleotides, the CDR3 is TGTGCCAGCCTATTAGGGGGTTCCCCAACTAATGAAAAACTGTTTTTT. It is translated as CASLLGGSPTNEKLFF. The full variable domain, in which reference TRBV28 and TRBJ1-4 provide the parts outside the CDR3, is DVKVTQSSRYLVKRTGEKVFLECVQDMDHENMFWYRQDPGLGLRLIYFSYDVKMKEKGDIPEGYSVSREKKERFSLILESASTNQTSMYLCASLLGGSPTNEKLFFGSGTQLSVL.

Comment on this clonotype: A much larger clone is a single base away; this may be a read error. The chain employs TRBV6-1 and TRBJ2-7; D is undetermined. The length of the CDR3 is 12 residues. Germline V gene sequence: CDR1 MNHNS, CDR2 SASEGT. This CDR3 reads CACSGSVYEQYF. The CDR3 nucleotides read TGTGCCTGCAGTGGAAGCGTCTACGAGCAGTACTTC.

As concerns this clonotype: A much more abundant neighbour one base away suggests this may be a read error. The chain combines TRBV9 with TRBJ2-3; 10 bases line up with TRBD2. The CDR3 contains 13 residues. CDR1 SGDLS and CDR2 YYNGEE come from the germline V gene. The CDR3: CVSSSSGGDTQYF. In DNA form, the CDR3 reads TGTGTCAGCAGCTCTAGCGGGGGAGATACGCAGTATTTT. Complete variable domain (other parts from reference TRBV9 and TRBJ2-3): DSGVTQTPKHLITATGQRVTLRCSPRSGDLSVYWYQQSLDQGLQFLIQYYNGEERAKGNILERFSAQQFPDLHSELNLSSLELGDSALYFCVSSSSGGDTQYFGPGTRLTVL.

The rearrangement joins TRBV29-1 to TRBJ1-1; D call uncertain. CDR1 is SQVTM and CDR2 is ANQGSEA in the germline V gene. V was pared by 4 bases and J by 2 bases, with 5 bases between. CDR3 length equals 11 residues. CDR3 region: CSVGKNTEAFF. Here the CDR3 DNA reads TGCAGCGTTGGCAAAAACACTGAAGCTTTCTTT.

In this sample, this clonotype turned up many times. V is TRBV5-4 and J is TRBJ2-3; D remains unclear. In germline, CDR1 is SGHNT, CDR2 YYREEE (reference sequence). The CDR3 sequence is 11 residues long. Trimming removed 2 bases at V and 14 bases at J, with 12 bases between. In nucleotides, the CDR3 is TGTGCCAGCAGCTTAGGGTGGTTGTGGTATTTT. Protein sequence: CASSLGWLWYF.

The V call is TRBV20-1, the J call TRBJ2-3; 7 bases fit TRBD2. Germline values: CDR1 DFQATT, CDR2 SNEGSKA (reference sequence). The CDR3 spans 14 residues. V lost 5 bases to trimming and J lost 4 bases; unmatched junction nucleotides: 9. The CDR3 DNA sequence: TGCAGTGCTGGGGGGGGGGTCGGGGCAGATACGCAGTATTTT. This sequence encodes CSAGGGVGADTQYF.

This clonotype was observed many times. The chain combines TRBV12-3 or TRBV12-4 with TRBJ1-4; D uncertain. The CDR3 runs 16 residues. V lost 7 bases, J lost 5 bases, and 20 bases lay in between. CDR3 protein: CASNFGGFAVNEKLFF. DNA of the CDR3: TGTGCCAGCAACTTTGGCGGCTTTGCGGTAAATGAAAAACTGTTTTTT.

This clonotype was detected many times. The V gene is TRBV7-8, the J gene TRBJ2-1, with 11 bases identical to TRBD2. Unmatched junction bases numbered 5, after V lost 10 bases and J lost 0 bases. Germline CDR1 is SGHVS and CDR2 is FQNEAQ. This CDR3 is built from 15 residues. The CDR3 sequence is CATSTSGASYNEQFF. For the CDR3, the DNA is TGTGCCACTTCGACTAGCGGGGCCTCCTACAATGAGCAGTTCTTC. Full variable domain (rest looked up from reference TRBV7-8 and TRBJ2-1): GAGVSQSPRYKVAKRGQDVALRCDPISGHVSLFWYQQALGQGPEFLTYFQNEAQLDKSGLPSDRFFAERPEGSVSTLKIQRTQQEDSAVYLCATSTSGASYNEQFFGPGTRLTVL.

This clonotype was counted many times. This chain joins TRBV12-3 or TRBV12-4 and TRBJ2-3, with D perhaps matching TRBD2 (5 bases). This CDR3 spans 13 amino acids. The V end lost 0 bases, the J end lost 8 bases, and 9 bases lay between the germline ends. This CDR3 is CASSLARVATQYF. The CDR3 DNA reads TGTGCCAGCAGTTTAGCGCGGGTGGCTACGCAGTATTTT.

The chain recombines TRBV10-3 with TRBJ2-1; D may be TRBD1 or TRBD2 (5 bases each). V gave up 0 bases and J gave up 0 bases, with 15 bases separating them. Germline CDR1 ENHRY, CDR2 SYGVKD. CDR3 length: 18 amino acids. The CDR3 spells CAISESRRTPSSYNEQFF. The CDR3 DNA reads TGTGCCATCAGTGAGTCGAGGAGGACACCGAGCTCCTACAATGAGCAGTTCTTC.

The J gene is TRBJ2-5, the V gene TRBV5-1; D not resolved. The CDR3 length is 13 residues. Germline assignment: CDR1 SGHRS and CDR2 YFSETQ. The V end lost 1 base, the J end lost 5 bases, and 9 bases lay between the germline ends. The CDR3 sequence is CASSLIGLETQYF. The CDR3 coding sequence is TGCGCCAGCAGCTTGATAGGGTTGGAGACCCAGTACTTC.